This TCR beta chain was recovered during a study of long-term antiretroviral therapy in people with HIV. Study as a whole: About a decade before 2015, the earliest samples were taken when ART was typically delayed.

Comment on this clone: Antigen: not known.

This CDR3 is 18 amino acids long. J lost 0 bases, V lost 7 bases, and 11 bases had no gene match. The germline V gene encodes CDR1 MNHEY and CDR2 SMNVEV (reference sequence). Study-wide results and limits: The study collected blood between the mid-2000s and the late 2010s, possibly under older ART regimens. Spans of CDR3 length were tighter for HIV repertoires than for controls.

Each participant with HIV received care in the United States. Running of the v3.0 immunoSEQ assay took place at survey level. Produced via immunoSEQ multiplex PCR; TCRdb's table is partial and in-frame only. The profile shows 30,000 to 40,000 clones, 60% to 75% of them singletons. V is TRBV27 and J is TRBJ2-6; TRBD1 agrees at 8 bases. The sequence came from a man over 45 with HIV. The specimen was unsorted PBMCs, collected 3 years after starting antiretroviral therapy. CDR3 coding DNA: TGTGCCAGCACCGCAAGACAGGGGCGCTACTCTGGGGCCAACGTCCTGACTTTC. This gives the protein CASTARQGRYSGANVLTF.